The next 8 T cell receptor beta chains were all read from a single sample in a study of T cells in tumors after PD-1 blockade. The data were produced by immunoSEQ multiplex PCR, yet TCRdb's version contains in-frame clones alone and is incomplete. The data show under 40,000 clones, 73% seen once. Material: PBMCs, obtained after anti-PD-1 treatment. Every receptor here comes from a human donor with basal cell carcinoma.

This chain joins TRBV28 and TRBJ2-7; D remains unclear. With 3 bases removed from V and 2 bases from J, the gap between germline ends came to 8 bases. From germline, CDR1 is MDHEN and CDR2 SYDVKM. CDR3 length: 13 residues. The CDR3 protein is CASSLSETYEQYF. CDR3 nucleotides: TGTGCCAGCAGTTTGTCCGAGACCTACGAGCAGTACTTC.

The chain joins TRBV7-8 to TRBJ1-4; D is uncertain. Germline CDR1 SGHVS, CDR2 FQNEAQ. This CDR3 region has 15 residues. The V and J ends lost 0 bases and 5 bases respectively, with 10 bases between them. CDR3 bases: TGTGCCAGCAGCTTAGCGCACAGCCCGAATGAAAAACTGTTTTTT. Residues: CASSLAHSPNEKLFF.

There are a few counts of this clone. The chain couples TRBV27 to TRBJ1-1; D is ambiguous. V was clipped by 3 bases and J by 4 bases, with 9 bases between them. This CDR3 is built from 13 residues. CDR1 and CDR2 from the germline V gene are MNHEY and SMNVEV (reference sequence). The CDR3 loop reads CASSFRVTTEAFF. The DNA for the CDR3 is TGTGCCAGCAGTTTTAGGGTTACCACTGAAGCTTTCTTT.

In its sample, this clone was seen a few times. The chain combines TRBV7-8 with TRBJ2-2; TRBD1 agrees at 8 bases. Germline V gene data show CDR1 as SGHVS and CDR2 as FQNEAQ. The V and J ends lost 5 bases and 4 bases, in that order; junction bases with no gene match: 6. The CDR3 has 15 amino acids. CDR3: CASSSRGQGTGELFF. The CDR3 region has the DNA TGTGCCAGCAGCAGCAGGGGGCAAGGCACCGGGGAGCTGTTTTTT.

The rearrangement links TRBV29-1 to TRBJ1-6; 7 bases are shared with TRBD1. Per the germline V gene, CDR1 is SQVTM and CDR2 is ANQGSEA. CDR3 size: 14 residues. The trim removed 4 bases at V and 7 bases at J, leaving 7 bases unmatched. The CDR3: CSVVEGASNSPLHF. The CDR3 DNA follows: TGCAGCGTTGTAGAGGGGGCATCGAATTCACCCCTCCACTTT.

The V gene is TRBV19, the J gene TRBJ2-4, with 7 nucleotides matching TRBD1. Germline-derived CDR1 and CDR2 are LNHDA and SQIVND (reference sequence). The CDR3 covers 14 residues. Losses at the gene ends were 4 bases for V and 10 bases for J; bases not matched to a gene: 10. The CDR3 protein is CASSRQRPGGIQYF. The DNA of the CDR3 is TGTGCCAGTAGTAGGCAGCGTCCAGGGGGTATTCAGTACTTC. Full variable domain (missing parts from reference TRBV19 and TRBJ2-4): DGGITQSPKYLFRKEGQNVTLSCEQNLNHDAMYWYRQDPGQGLRLIYYSQIVNDFQKGDIAEGYSVSREKKESFPLTVTSAQKNPTAFYLCASSRQRPGGIQYFGAGTRLSVL.

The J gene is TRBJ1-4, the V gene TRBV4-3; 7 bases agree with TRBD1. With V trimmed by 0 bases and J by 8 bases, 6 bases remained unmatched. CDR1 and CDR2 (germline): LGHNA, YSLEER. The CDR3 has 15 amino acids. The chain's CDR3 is CASSQDRQGDEKLFF. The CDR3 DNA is TGCGCCAGCAGCCAAGACCGCCAGGGGGACGAAAAACTGTTTTTT.

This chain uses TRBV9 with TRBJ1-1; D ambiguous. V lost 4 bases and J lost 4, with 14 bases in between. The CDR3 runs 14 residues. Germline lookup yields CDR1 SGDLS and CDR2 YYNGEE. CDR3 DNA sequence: TGTGCCAGCAGCCCCAACACGGGCAGCACTGAAGCTTTCTTT. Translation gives CASSPNTGSTEAFF.